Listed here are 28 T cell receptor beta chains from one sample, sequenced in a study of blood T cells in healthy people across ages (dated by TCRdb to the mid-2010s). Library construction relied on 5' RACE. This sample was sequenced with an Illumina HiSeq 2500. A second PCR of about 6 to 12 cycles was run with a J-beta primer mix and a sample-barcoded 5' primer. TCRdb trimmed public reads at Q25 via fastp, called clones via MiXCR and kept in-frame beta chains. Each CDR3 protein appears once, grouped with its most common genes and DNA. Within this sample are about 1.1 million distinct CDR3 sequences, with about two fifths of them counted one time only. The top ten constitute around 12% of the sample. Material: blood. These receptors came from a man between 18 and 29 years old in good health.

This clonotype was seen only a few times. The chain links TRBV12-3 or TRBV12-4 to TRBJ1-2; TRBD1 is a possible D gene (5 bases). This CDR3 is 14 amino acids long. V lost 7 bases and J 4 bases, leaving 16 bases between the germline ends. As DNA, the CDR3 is TGTGCCAGCACCTATGGGGGAGGGAGCTATGGCTACACCTTC. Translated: CASTYGGGSYGYTF.

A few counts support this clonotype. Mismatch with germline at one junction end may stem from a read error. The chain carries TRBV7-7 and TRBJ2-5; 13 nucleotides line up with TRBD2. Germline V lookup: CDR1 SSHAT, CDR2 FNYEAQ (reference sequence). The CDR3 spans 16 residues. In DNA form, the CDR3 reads TGTGCTAGCAGCAACGGACTAGCGGGGGCATCCGAGACCCAGTACTTC. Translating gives CASSNGLAGASETQYF.

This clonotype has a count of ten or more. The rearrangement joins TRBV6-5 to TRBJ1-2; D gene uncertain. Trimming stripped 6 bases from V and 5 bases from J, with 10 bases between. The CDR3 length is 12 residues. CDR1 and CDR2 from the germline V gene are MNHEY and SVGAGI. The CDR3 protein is CASSPDTYGYTF. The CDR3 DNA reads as TGTGCCAGCAGCCCCGACACTTATGGCTACACCTTC.

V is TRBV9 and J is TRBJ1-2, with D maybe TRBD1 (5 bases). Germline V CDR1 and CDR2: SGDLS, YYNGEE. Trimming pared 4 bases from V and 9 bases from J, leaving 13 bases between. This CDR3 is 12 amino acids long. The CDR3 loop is CASSPVEGSYTF. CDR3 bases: TGTGCCAGCAGCCCAGTGGAGGGGAGCTACACCTTC.

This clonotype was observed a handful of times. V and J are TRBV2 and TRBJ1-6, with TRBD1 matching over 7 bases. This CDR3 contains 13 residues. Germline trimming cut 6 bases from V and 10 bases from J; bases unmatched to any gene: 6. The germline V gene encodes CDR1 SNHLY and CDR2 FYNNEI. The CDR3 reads CASSPNRGSPLHF. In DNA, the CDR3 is TGTGCCAGCAGCCCTAACAGGGGCTCACCCCTCCACTTT.

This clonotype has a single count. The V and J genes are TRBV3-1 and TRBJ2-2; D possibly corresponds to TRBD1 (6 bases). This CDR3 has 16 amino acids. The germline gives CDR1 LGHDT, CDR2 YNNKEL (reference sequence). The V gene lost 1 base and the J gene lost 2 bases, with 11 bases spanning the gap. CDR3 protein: CASSQVQGLNTGELFF. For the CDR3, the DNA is TGTGCCAGCAGCCAAGTACAGGGCCTCAACACCGGGGAGCTGTTTTTT.

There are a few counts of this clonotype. Here the CDR3 reads CASSPLTGALYNEQFF. DNA of the CDR3: TGTGCCAGCAGCCCGTTGACAGGGGCCCTATACAATGAGCAGTTCTTC. The chain uses TRBV7-9 and TRBJ2-1; 8 bases align to TRBD1. Germline V gene lookup returns CDR1 SEHNR and CDR2 FQNEAQ (reference sequence). The CDR3 contains 16 residues. Trimming at V came to 5 bases and at J to 4 bases, leaving 10 bases not matched to a gene. The full variable domain, rest sourced from reference TRBV7-9 and TRBJ2-1, is DTGVSQNPRHKITKRGQNVTFRCDPISEHNRLYWYRQTLGQGPEFLTYFQNEAQLEKSRLLSDRFSAERPKGSFSTLEIQRTEQGDSAMYLCASSPLTGALYNEQFFGPGTRLTVL.

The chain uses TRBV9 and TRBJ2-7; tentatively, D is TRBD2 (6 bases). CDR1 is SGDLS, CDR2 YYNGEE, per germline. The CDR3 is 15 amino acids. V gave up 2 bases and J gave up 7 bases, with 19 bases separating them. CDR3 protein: CASSVQGLDYDEQYF. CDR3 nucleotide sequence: TGTGCCAGCAGCGTGCAGGGACTCGACTACGATGAGCAGTACTTC.

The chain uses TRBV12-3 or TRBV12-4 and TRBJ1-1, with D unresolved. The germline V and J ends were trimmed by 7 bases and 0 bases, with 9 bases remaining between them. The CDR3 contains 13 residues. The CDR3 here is CASIWTVNTEAFF. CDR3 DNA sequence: TGTGCCAGCATATGGACGGTGAACACTGAAGCTTTCTTT.

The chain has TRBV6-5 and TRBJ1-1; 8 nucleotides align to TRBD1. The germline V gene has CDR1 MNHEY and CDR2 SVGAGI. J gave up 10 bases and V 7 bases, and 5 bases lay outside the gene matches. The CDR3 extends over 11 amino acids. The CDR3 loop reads CASILQGAAFF. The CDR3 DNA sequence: TGTGCCAGCATCCTCCAGGGGGCAGCTTTCTTT.

This chain's CDR3 is CSARDYRTDLINYGYTF. CDR3 nucleotide sequence: TGCAGTGCTAGAGATTACAGGACAGACCTTATAAACTATGGCTACACCTTC. The chain uses TRBV20-1 and TRBJ1-2; possibly TRBD1 for D (6 bases). The CDR3 consists of 17 residues. Germline V gene sequence: CDR1 DFQATT, CDR2 SNEGSKA (reference sequence). Trimming took off 0 bases at V and 2 bases at J, with 19 bases between the two ends.

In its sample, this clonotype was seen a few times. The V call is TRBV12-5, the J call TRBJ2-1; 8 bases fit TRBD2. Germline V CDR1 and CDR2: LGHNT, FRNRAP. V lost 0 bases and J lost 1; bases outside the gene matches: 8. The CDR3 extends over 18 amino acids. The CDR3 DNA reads TGTGCTAGTGGTTTGGTACTAGCAAAGCGGGGGTCCTACAATGAGCAGTTCTTC. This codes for CASGLVLAKRGSYNEQFF.

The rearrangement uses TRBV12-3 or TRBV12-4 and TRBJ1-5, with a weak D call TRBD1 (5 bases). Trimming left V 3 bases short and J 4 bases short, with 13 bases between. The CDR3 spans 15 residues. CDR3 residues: CASSLQGKGNQPQHF. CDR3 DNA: TGTGCCAGCAGTTTGCAGGGAAAGGGGAATCAGCCCCAGCATTTT.

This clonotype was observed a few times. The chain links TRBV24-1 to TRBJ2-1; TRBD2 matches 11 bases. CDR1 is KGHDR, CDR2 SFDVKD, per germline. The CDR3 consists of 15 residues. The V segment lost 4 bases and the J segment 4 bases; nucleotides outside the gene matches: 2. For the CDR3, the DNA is TGTGCCACCAGTGACTTAGCGGGGGGGTACAATGAGCAGTTCTTC. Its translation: CATSDLAGGYNEQFF.

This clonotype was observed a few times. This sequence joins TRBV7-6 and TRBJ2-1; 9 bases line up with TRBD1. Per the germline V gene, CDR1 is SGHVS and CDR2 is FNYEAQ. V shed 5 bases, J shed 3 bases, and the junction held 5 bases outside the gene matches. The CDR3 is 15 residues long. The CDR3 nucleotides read TGTGCCAGCAGCCGGGAGACAGGGGGCTACAATGAGCAGTTCTTC. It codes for CASSRETGGYNEQFF.

The CDR3 protein is CASSIGGLAGELSYNEQYF. Written as DNA, the CDR3 is TGCGCCAGCAGCATTGGTGGGCTAGCGGGGGAACTCTCCTACAATGAGCAGTACTTC. This chain uses TRBV5-1 with TRBJ2-7; 10 nucleotides align to TRBD2. CDR1 is SGHRS and CDR2 is YFSETQ in the germline V gene. The CDR3 is 19 amino acids. V was pared by 4 bases and J by 7 bases, with 23 bases of the junction left unmatched.

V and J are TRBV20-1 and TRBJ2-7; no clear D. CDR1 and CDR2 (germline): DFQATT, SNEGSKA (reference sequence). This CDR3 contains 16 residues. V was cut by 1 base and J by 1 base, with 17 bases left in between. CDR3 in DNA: TGCAGTGCTAGAGGATTCACGGGTCCTCTATCCTACGAGCAGTACTTC. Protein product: CSARGFTGPLSYEQYF.

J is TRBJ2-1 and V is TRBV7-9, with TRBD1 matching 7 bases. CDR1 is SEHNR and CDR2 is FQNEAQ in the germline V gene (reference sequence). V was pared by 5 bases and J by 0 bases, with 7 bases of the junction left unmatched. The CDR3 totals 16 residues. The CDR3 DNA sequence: TGTGCCAGCAGCGGGAGACAGGGTAGCTCCTACAATGAGCAGTTCTTC. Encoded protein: CASSGRQGSSYNEQFF.

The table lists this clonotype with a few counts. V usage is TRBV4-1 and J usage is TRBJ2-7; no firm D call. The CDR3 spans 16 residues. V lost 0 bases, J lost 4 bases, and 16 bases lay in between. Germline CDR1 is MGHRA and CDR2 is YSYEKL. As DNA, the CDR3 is TGCGCCAGCAGCCAAGATCTAACCCTTCCGTCGTACGAGCAGTACTTC. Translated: CASSQDLTLPSYEQYF.

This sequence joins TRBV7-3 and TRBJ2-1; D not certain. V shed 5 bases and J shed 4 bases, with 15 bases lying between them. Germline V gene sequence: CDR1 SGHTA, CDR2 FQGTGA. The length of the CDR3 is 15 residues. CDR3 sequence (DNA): TGTGCCAGCAGCCTCGTCCCGGATATATACAATGAGCAGTTCTTC. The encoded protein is CASSLVPDIYNEQFF.

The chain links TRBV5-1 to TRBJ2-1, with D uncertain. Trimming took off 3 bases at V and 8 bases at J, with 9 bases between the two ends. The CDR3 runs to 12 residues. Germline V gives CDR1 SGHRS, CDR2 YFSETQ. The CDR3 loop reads CASSWSGDEQFF. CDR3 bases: TGCGCCAGCAGCTGGTCGGGCGATGAGCAGTTCTTC.

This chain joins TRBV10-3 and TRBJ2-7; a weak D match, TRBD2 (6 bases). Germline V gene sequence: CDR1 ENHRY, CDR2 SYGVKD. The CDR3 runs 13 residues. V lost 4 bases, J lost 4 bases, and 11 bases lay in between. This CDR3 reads CAISGGDTYEQYF. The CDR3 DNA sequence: TGTGCCATCAGTGGCGGGGATACTTACGAGCAGTACTTC.

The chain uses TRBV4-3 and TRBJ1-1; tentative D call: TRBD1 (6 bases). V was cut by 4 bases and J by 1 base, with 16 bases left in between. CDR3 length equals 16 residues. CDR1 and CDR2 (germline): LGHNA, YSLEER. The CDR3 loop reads CASSPDWETGNTEAFF. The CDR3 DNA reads TGCGCCAGCAGCCCAGATTGGGAGACAGGGAACACTGAAGCTTTCTTT.

CDR3 nucleotides: TGCAGCGTGTCAATGGGGGGAAACACCATATATTTT. This encodes CSVSMGGNTIYF. The rearrangement uses TRBV29-1 and TRBJ1-3, with D unclear. Germline loops: CDR1 SQVTM, CDR2 ANQGSEA. This CDR3 spans 12 amino acids. V lost 6 bases and J lost 4, with 10 bases in between.

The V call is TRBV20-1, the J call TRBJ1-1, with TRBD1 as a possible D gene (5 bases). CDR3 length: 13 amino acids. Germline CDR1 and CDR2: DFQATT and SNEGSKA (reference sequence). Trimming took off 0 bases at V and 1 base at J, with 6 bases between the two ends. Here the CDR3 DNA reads TGCAGTGCTAGAGATGGGGCGAACACTGAAGCTTTCTTT. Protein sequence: CSARDGANTEAFF.

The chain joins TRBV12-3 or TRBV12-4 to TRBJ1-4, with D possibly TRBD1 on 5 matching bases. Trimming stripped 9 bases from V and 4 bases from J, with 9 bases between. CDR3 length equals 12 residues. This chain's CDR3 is CASSGDNEKLFF. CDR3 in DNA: TGTGCCAGTTCGGGGGATAATGAAAAACTGTTTTTT.

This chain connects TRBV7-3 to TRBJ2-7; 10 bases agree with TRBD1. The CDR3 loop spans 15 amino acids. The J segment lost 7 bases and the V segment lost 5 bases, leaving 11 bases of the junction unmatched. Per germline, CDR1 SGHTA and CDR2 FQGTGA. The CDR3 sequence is CASSRRDRGYNEQYF. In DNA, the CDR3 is TGTGCCAGCAGCCGAAGGGACAGGGGATACAATGAGCAGTACTTC.

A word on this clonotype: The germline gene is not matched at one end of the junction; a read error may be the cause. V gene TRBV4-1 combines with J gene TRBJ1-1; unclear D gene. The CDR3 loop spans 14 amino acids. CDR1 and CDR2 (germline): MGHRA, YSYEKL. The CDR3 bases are TGCGCCGGCAGCCAAAGGCAGCTTAACACTGAAGCTTTCTTT. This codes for CAGSQRQLNTEAFF.